The clone carrying this TCR beta chain was seen only once. Its target is unknown. Germline trimming cut 3 bases from V and 0 bases from J; bases unmatched to any gene: 12. CDR1 and CDR2 (germline): SGHVS, FQNEAQ. The CDR3 contains 19 residues. This entry belongs to a study of OX40 agonist ivuxolimab in advanced cancers. The overall study: Ivuxolimab is an agonistic anti-OX40 (CD134) antibody, and patients were treated with it. Patients in dose escalation had liver, melanoma, kidney or head and neck cancers.

Sequencing was performed with immunoSEQ multiplex PCR; in TCRdb, only in-frame clones are kept and a portion is missing. The table records 20,000 to 30,000 clones, 60% to 85% of them present only once. Study-wide results and limits: At 0.1 to 3.0 mg/kg and by week 6, clonal expansion occurred in CD4+ and CD8+ blood T cells.

This chain joins TRBV7-8 and TRBJ1-5, with 9 bases identical to TRBD1. The source was CD4+ or CD8+ T cells sorted from blood, collected in a trial of the OX40 agonist ivuxolimab. The source is an adult with an advanced solid tumor such as melanoma, head and neck, liver or kidney cancer. As DNA, the CDR3 is TGTGCCAGCAGCTTGTTGGGACAGGGTCCTCCCCTTAGCAATCAGCCCCAGCATTTT. Amino acid sequence: CASSLLGQGPPLSNQPQHF.